The 9 T cell receptor beta chains below come from one sample, sequenced in a study of blood T cell repertoires in COVID-19. TCRdb keeps only in-frame clones here, not all; method: immunoSEQ multiplex PCR. The table records some 51,000 clones, around nine tenths of them present only once. The sample consisted of peripheral blood. Every receptor here comes from a man in his fifties or sixties with active COVID-19.

The chain has TRBV9 and TRBJ1-2; 7 bases align to TRBD1. Per germline, CDR1 SGDLS and CDR2 YYNGEE. The CDR3 consists of 16 residues. J was trimmed by 8 bases and V by 0 bases; bases with no gene match: 13. The CDR3 loop reads CASSVARTGPSRGYTF. CDR3 DNA: TGTGCCAGCAGCGTAGCGAGGACAGGCCCTTCGAGGGGCTACACCTTC.

This chain connects TRBV7-2 to TRBJ2-6, with 7 bases fitting TRBD1. J gave up 0 bases and V 4 bases, and 12 bases lay outside the gene matches. Germline assignment: CDR1 SGHTA and CDR2 FQGNSA. CDR3 size: 19 residues. This CDR3 is CASSSPDGTASSGANVLTF. The CDR3 region has the DNA TGTGCCAGCAGCTCCCCAGATGGGACAGCTAGCTCTGGGGCCAACGTCCTGACTTTC.

The CDR3 loop is CASSIYTGRGRSPLHF. The CDR3 nucleotides are TGTGCCAGTAGTATTTATACAGGGAGGGGTAGGTCACCCCTCCACTTT. The chain carries TRBV19 and TRBJ1-6, with D perhaps matching TRBD1 (6 bases). With 3 bases removed from V and 10 bases from J, the gap between germline ends came to 19 bases. Germline V lookup: CDR1 LNHDA, CDR2 SQIVND (reference sequence). The CDR3 contains 16 residues.

This clone was observed a few times. The chain links TRBV7-6 to TRBJ2-3, with D perhaps TRBD1 (6 bases). This CDR3 is 16 amino acids long. Trimming pared 3 bases from V and 4 bases from J, leaving 17 bases between. Germline CDR1 SGHVS, CDR2 FNYEAQ. This CDR3 reads CASSFIGGGRADTQYF. The CDR3 DNA reads as TGTGCCAGCAGCTTCATAGGGGGTGGGCGGGCAGATACGCAGTATTTT.

V gene TRBV19 combines with J gene TRBJ2-7; 8 bases are shared with TRBD1. J lost 3 bases, V lost 5 bases, and 3 bases had no gene match. The germline CDR1 and CDR2 sequences are LNHDA and SQIVND (reference sequence). There are 13 residues in the CDR3. The CDR3 here is CASSVGQGYEQYF. The CDR3 nucleotides read TGTGCCAGTAGTGTCGGACAGGGCTACGAGCAGTACTTC.

The CDR3 sequence is CASSVGSAYEQYF. Here the CDR3 DNA reads TGTGCCAGCAGCGTAGGATCAGCCTACGAGCAGTACTTC. The rearrangement joins TRBV9 to TRBJ2-7; the D is unclear. Germline V gene sequence: CDR1 SGDLS, CDR2 YYNGEE. With 0 bases removed from V and 2 bases from J, the gap between germline ends came to 6 bases. The CDR3 consists of 13 residues.

The rearrangement joins TRBV18 to TRBJ1-5; D gene ambiguous. In germline, CDR1 is KGHSH, CDR2 LQKENI. Trimming pared 0 bases from V and 1 base from J, leaving 7 bases between. This CDR3 is 15 amino acids long. The CDR3 DNA reads as TGTGCCAGCTCACCACCGGGCGGGAGCAATCAGCCCCAGCATTTT. Translation: CASSPPGGSNQPQHF.

The chain carries TRBV3-1 (or the pseudogene TRBV3-2) and TRBJ2-5; 7 bases line up with TRBD1. Trimming took 5 bases from V and 2 from J; bases not matched to a gene: 5. Germline lookup yields CDR1 LGHDT and CDR2 YNNKEL (reference sequence). This CDR3 region has 14 residues. The CDR3 DNA reads TGTGCCAGCAGCGACAGGGTGTATCAAGAGACCCAGTACTTC. As protein: CASSDRVYQETQYF.

In its sample, this clone was seen once. This chain links TRBV6-5 with TRBJ2-7, with D tentatively TRBD1 (5 bases). Germline V gene lookup returns CDR1 MNHEY and CDR2 SVGAGI. V was cut by 7 bases and J by 2 bases, with 12 bases left in between. The CDR3 consists of 13 residues. The CDR3 DNA is TGTGCCAGCATTCAGGGAAATCCCTACGAGCAGTACTTC. Its protein is CASIQGNPYEQYF.